Following are 13 T cell receptor beta chains from one sample sequenced in a study of blood T cell repertoires in COVID-19. Generated by immunoSEQ multiplex PCR, the TCRdb table keeps only in-frame clones and is missing some. The sample lists about 150,000 clones, roughly 74% seen once, with 11% to 15% in the top ten. Sequenced: peripheral blood. These receptors came from a woman at least 80 years old with acute or convalescent COVID-19.

This chain uses TRBV30 with TRBJ2-1, with 10 bases identical to TRBD2. The CDR3 sequence is 15 residues long. The J segment lost 2 bases and the V segment lost 4 bases, leaving 5 bases of the junction unmatched. Per germline, CDR1 GTSNPN and CDR2 SVGIG (reference sequence). The chain's CDR3 is CAWKGLANTYNEQFF. The CDR3 DNA follows: TGTGCCTGGAAGGGACTAGCGAATACCTACAATGAGCAGTTCTTC.

The J gene is TRBJ2-5, the V gene TRBV28; unclear D gene. Trimming pared 1 base from V and 5 bases from J, leaving 11 bases between. This CDR3 spans 14 amino acids. Germline loops: CDR1 MDHEN, CDR2 SYDVKM. In nucleotides, the CDR3 is TGTGCCAGCAGTTTATCACCGGGTATGGAGACCCAGTACTTC. Its protein product is CASSLSPGMETQYF.

The chain carries TRBV28 and TRBJ1-5, with a tentative D call TRBD1 (5 bases). The length of the CDR3 is 16 residues. Germline CDR1 and CDR2: MDHEN and SYDVKM. V was cut by 3 bases and J by 7 bases, with 19 bases left in between. The CDR3 loop reads CASSFEGRGVGQPQHF. The CDR3 DNA follows: TGTGCCAGCAGTTTTGAAGGTAGGGGCGTGGGGCAGCCCCAGCATTTT.

CDR3 sequence: CASSLGSTAGSGYTF. The CDR3 nucleotides read TGTGCCAGCAGCTTAGGTTCAACAGCTGGGAGCGGCTACACCTTC. The chain recombines TRBV7-9 with TRBJ1-2; D not resolved. CDR3 length: 15 residues. The V and J ends lost 1 base and 8 bases respectively, with 17 bases between them. Germline V gene lookup returns CDR1 SEHNR and CDR2 FQNEAQ (reference sequence). Drawing the rest from reference TRBV7-9 and TRBJ1-2, the complete variable domain is DTGVSQNPRHKITKRGQNVTFRCDPISEHNRLYWYRQTLGQGPEFLTYFQNEAQLEKSRLLSDRFSAERPKGSFSTLEIQRTEQGDSAMYLCASSLGSTAGSGYTFGSGTRLTVV.

The chain recombines TRBV9 with TRBJ2-1; 8 nucleotides align to TRBD1. Germline V gene lookup returns CDR1 SGDLS and CDR2 YYNGEE. The CDR3 consists of 15 residues. Trimming at V came to 4 bases and at J to 3 bases, leaving 6 bases not matched to a gene. The CDR3 here is CASSTQGERYNEQFF. In nucleotides, the CDR3 is TGTGCCAGCAGCACACAGGGGGAGCGCTACAATGAGCAGTTCTTC.

This clone turned up a few times. V gene TRBV12-3 or TRBV12-4 combines with J gene TRBJ1-5; 9 bases are shared with TRBD1. J was trimmed by 8 bases and V by 7 bases; bases with no gene match: 6. The CDR3 sequence is 13 residues long. The CDR3 region is CASTFGQGKPQHF. CDR3 nucleotides: TGTGCCAGCACCTTTGGACAGGGGAAGCCCCAGCATTTT.

This clone was seen only a few times. The genes are TRBV9 and TRBJ1-2, with D maybe TRBD1 (5 bases). Germline-derived CDR1 and CDR2 are SGDLS and YYNGEE. V was clipped by 4 bases and J by 5 bases, with 18 bases between them. This CDR3 contains 15 residues. As DNA, the CDR3 is TGTGCCAGCAGCCCTAGAAGGGGCGGCCAGTATGGCTACACCTTC. Protein sequence: CASSPRRGGQYGYTF. Variable domain in full (rest from reference TRBV9 and TRBJ1-2): DSGVTQTPKHLITATGQRVTLRCSPRSGDLSVYWYQQSLDQGLQFLIQYYNGEERAKGNILERFSAQQFPDLHSELNLSSLELGDSALYFCASSPRRGGQYGYTFGSGTRLTVV.

This clone was counted ten times or more. The rearrangement links TRBV19 to TRBJ1-3, with D possibly matching TRBD1 (5 bases). The CDR3 consists of 14 residues. Between the trimmed V and J ends, which lost 5 bases and 2 bases, there was a span of 10 bases. Germline CDR1 and CDR2: LNHDA and SQIVND (reference sequence). The CDR3 coding sequence is TGTGCCAGTAGTCGCTCAGGGACTGGAAACACCATATATTTT. It translates to CASSRSGTGNTIYF.

The chain joins TRBV6-5 to TRBJ2-4, with 9 positions matching TRBD1. The CDR3 is 15 residues long. Germline trimming cut 6 bases from V and 3 bases from J; bases unmatched to any gene: 6. Per germline, CDR1 MNHEY and CDR2 SVGAGI. The CDR3 nucleotides read TGTGCCAGCAGACGACAGGGGGAGGTCAAAAACATTCAGTACTTC. This translates into CASRRQGEVKNIQYF.

The V and J genes are TRBV7-9 and TRBJ2-7, with D unresolved. The CDR3 extends over 11 amino acids. CDR1 SEHNR and CDR2 FQNEAQ come from the germline V gene (reference sequence). The V gene lost 5 bases and the J gene lost 4 bases, with 6 bases spanning the gap. DNA of the CDR3: TGTGCCAGCAGCCGCCAGTACGAGCAGTACTTC. Amino acid sequence: CASSRQYEQYF.

The chain recombines TRBV2 with TRBJ2-2, with a possible D match to TRBD2 (5 bases). The V end was cut by 6 bases, the J end by 4 bases, with 15 bases between. From germline, CDR1 is SNHLY and CDR2 FYNNEI. CDR3 length: 15 residues. CDR3 amino acids: CASRYEGAATGELFF. The DNA for the CDR3 is TGTGCCAGCAGATACGAGGGCGCGGCCACCGGGGAGCTGTTTTTT. Using reference TRBV2 and TRBJ2-2 for the parts outside the CDR3, the full variable domain is EPEVTQTPSHQVTQMGQEVILRCVPISNHLYFYWYRQILGQKVEFLVSFYNNEISEKSEIFDDQFSVERPDGSNFTLKIRSTKLEDSAMYFCASRYEGAATGELFFGEGSRLTVL.

The CDR3 DNA reads as TGTGCCACCCAAATCGGGACAGAGTCCTACGAGCAGTACTTC. It encodes CATQIGTESYEQYF. The rearrangement uses TRBV15 and TRBJ2-7, with TRBD1 matching 7 bases. The ends lost 8 bases at V and 1 base at J; junction bases unmatched: 8. CDR1 is LNHNV and CDR2 is YYDKDF in the germline V gene (reference sequence). This CDR3 has 14 residues. Variable domain in full (rest from reference TRBV15 and TRBJ2-7): DAMVIQNPRYQVTQFGKPVTLSCSQTLNHNVMYWYQQKSSQAPKLLFHYYDKDFNNEADTPDNFQSRRPNTSFCFLDIRSPGLGDTAMYLCATQIGTESYEQYFGPGTRLTVT.

The V and J genes are TRBV19 and TRBJ2-1, with TRBD2 matching 11 bases. The CDR3 covers 15 residues. Germline loops: CDR1 LNHDA, CDR2 SQIVND (reference sequence). Trimming removed 3 bases from V and 7 bases from J; junction bases left unmatched: 5. The DNA of the CDR3 is TGTGCCAGTAGTATTGTTAGCGGGGGGGAAAATGAGCAGTTCTTC. Translated: CASSIVSGGENEQFF.